In this sample, the clone carrying this T cell receptor beta chain turned up many times. Its antigen is not identified. Relative to the germline gene, one junction end is altered; a read error may explain this. The sample belongs to a study of prognosis after radiotherapy for stage I lung cancer. About the research overall: None of the non-small cell lung cancer patients was considered medically operable. Patient ages ran from about 50 to 95, with a median of 74.5 years, and the group had over ten men and roughly six women. After radiotherapy, distant metastases appeared in several patients at a median of 7 months, and roughly 16 patients showed no significant progression.

Study-level points and caveats: Patients given stereotactic body radiation therapy showed fewer unique TCR clones afterward, median 10,088 versus 6,861.

CDR1 is SNHLY and CDR2 is FYNNEI in the germline V gene. The CDR3 is 16 amino acids. With two-round multiplex PCR, TCR beta CDR3 sequences were amplified from genomic DNA. The first round of PCR was done with primers that matched each TRBV and TRBJ gene. MiXCR, applied by TCRdb to the multiplex PCR reads, yields one record per CDR3 protein. Of about 24,000 distinct CDR3 sequences listed, around 40% were seen once; the top ten hold 20% to 25%. This receptor was obtained from a donor aged 50 or older with non-small cell lung cancer. Sequenced here: PBMCs, sampled before or after stereotactic body radiation therapy (not recorded which). This chain joins TRBV2 and TRBJ2-6; possibly TRBD1 for D (6 bases). CDR3 sequence reads: CARSAKQGTGANVLTF. The CDR3 nucleotides read TGTGCCAGATCCGCTAAACAGGGAACTGGGGCCAACGTCCTAACTTTC.